The sequence of this TCR beta chain was determined in a study of blood T cell repertoires in COVID-19 (dated by TCRdb to about 2020). Background for the entire study: Collaborator samples came from the United States, Italy and Spain and covered acute and convalescent phases of COVID-19. The prospective study material was composed of cDNA or gDNA derived from T cells, B-cell-depleted T cells, or PBMCs. The dataset comprised deeply sampled blood TCRbeta repertoires from subjects exposed to, actively infected with, or recovered from COVID-19. The repertoires were released in a freely available public database meant as a resource for research on the immune response to SARS-CoV-2. Samples were obtained from the ongoing ImmuneRACE study (first 160 participants) and from 1,000 to 1,500 subjects provided by 6 global collaborators. The sample metadata nearly always contained a de-identified subject ID, COVID-19 status, age in years and sex. HLA class I and class II types, where available, came from metadata supplied by the sample provider rather than from assay-based typing.

TCRbeta CDR3 regions were amplified from genomic DNA using the immunoSEQ Assay, a bias-controlled multiplex PCR. The paper's data handling went like this. The number of nucleated cells in each sample was estimated from the amplification of reference gene primers within the assay. Sequence reads were collapsed and filtered to measure the absolute abundance of every unique TCRbeta CDR3 rearrangement. For each sample, productive Simpson clonality was calculated as the square root of Simpson's diversity index over productive rearrangements. Entries here come from immuneACCESS through TCRdb and include only in-frame sequences with V and J called. Some clones fail to appear in such tables; in the studies checked, an unresolved V gene covers under half of the shortfall, and the cause of the remainder is unknown. That table gives V, J and clone size, and the DNA gave D and trimming. In this sample the table shows a few hundred thousand clones, 75% to 90% of which occur a single time. The top ten clones comprise less than 2.5% of the sample.

General conclusions and limits of the study: Clinical and demographic metadata were provided uncurated, with the amount varying by source and participant.

Enrolling through a virtual design, the prospective study's participants ranged in age from roughly 18 to 100 years and lived across approximately 25 United States geographic areas. Cohort assignment in the prospective study relied on participant-reported clinical history from a screening survey and a study questionnaire. Recovered participants in ImmuneRACE Cohort 3 were defined by two consecutive negative NP/OP PCR tests, clearance by a healthcare professional, or resolution of symptoms. In the prospective study, mobile phlebotomists collected whole blood, serum and a nasopharyngeal or oropharyngeal swab from each participant. Over a 2-month period, participants in the prospective study had the option of providing additional blood draws and questionnaires. Before DNA extraction, blood samples from the prospective study were shipped at room temperature or frozen. This clone has more than one count but fewer than ten. Its antigen has not been determined. Base qualities were left out, and no much larger clone turns up one base away. Other DNA sequences in the same sample also yield this CDR3.

The sample was PBMCs or T cells enriched from blood (not recorded which). This TCR derives from a man younger than 40 who had recovered from COVID-19.

The CDR3 region has the sequence CASSSQGGQPQHF. The DNA reads TGTGCCAGCAGTTCCCAGGGAGGACAGCCCCAGCATTTT. The chain employs TRBV6-5 and TRBJ1-5; TRBD1 is a weak D gene call, 5 bases matching. V lost 4 bases and J lost 7 bases; the stretch between them is 11 bases long. CDR1 and CDR2, per the germline V gene, are MNHEY and SVGAGI. From the cysteine through the phenylalanine, the CDR3 covers 13 amino acids. Of the read, only the CDR3 DNA is kept; its 39 bases are in frame from base 1.